This record concerns one TCR beta chain sequence. Here immunoSEQ multiplex PCR was the method, and the copy in TCRdb shows in-frame clones only, minus some. The sample gives 200,000 to 250,000 clones, 81% of which show up once; 6.5% to 8.5% is in the top ten. Per germline, CDR1 ENHRY and CDR2 SYGVKD. Deletions cut 8 bases from V and 8 bases from J, with 16 bases between. The CDR3 has 13 residues. Seattle's enrolled individuals joined amid active infection and were then monitored longitudinally. The data were obtained in a study of blood T cell repertoires in COVID-19. Overall study: The analysed material was cDNA or gDNA that came from T cells, B-cell-depleted T cells, or PBMCs.

The sequence was obtained from a woman aged 80 or older with COVID-19, enrolled during active disease. The V and J genes are TRBV10-3 and TRBJ1-5; D gene uncertain. Source material: peripheral blood. The chain's CDR3 is CAIAPDGSEPQHF. The CDR3, as DNA: TGTGCCATCGCCCCGGACGGGAGTGAGCCCCAGCATTTT.